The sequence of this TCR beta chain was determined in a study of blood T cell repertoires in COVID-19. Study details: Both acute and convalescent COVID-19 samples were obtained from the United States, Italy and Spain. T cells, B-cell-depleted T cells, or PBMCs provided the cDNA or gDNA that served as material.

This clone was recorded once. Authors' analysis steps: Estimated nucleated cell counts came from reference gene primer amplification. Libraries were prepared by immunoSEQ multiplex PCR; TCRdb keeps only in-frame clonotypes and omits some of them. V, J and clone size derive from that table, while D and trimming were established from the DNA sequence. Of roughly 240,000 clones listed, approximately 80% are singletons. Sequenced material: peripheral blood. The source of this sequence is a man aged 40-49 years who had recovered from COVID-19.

CDR3 in amino acids: CASSVTSGSSYEQYF. The CDR3 DNA reads as TGCGCCAGCAGCGTGACTAGCGGAAGCTCCTACGAGCAGTACTTC. The chain joins TRBV5-1 to TRBJ2-7; 9 nucleotides match TRBD2. The CDR3 consists of 15 residues. Looked up from germline, CDR1 is SGHRS and CDR2 is YFSETQ. Trimming at V came to 4 bases and at J to 0 bases, leaving 5 bases not matched to a gene.